These 30 T cell receptor beta chains originate from one sample sequenced in a study of beta chain features in type 1 diabetes. The study reverse transcribed the entire isolated RNA, so it sequenced expressed TCRB transcripts. Here immunoSEQ multiplex PCR was the method, and the copy in TCRdb shows in-frame clones only, minus some. The sample lists 250,000 to 300,000 clones; 14% were seen once. Their specific antigens are unknown. General observations from the study: Among all four CD4+ subsets, Type 1 diabetes patients had TCRB CDR3s that were moderately but significantly shorter.

Sequencing used naive CD4+ T cells from blood. Source of these receptors: a young man with type 1 diabetes.

The chain is built from TRBV5-4 and TRBJ1-5; TRBD1 matches 8 bases. The CDR3 is made up of 12 amino acids. Germline-derived CDR1 and CDR2 are SGHNT and YYREEE (reference sequence). The V gene end was trimmed by 4 bases and the J gene end by 11 bases; junction bases not matched to a gene: 5. Written as DNA, the CDR3 is TGTGCCAGCAGCACCGACAGGGGTGCCCAGCATTTT. Translated: CASSTDRGAQHF.

The V gene is TRBV29-1, the J gene TRBJ2-7; 8 bases line up with TRBD1. The CDR3 spans 12 residues. V dropped 5 bases and J dropped 4; count of bases not matched to a gene: 4. CDR1 and CDR2 (germline): SQVTM, ANQGSEA. CDR3 sequence (DNA): TGCAGCGTTAGACAGGGGAGGTACGAGCAGTACTTC. This translates into CSVRQGRYEQYF.

The rearrangement uses TRBV5-1 and TRBJ2-1, with D perhaps TRBD2 (6 bases). V was cut by 0 bases and J by 4 bases, with 14 bases left in between. The germline gives CDR1 SGHRS, CDR2 YFSETQ. The CDR3 is 16 amino acids. CDR3 bases: TGCGCCAGCAGCTTGGATCTGGCTAGCGTATACAATGAGCAGTTCTTC. This gives the protein CASSLDLASVYNEQFF.

This clone has just a few counts. This chain links TRBV29-1 with TRBJ2-4, with D perhaps TRBD2 (5 bases). The CDR3 has 12 amino acids. Trimming took off 2 bases at V and 11 bases at J, with 13 bases between the two ends. Germline V gene sequence: CDR1 SQVTM, CDR2 ANQGSEA. CDR3 in amino acids: CSVENAGEVQYF. In nucleotides, the CDR3 is TGCAGCGTTGAAAACGCGGGCGAAGTTCAGTACTTC.

There are a few counts of this clone. V and J are TRBV30 and TRBJ1-2, with D unresolved. The germline V gene encodes CDR1 GTSNPN and CDR2 SVGIG (reference sequence). The CDR3 sequence is 14 residues long. The V gene lost 3 bases and the J gene lost 0 bases, with 11 bases spanning the gap. The CDR3 loop reads CAWSLQHSNYGYTF. The CDR3, as DNA: TGTGCCTGGAGCCTACAGCATTCTAACTATGGCTACACCTTC.

This sequence joins TRBV5-1 and TRBJ1-4; 10 bases agree with TRBD1. The length of the CDR3 is 18 residues. The V segment lost 0 bases and the J segment 5 bases; nucleotides outside the gene matches: 10. CDR1 and CDR2 (germline): SGHRS, YFSETQ. In nucleotides, the CDR3 is TGCGCCAGCAGCTTGGCAGCTTGGGGACAGGGGCGAAATGAAAAACTGTTTTTT. Protein: CASSLAAWGQGRNEKLFF.

The chain links TRBV30 to TRBJ1-5, with D possibly being TRBD1 (6 bases). Between the trimmed V and J ends, which lost 3 bases and 0 bases, there was a span of 12 bases. This CDR3 has 15 amino acids. Germline lookup yields CDR1 GTSNPN and CDR2 SVGIG (reference sequence). CDR3 loop: CAWSLGTHSNQPQHF. CDR3 nucleotide sequence: TGTGCCTGGAGCCTTGGGACACATAGCAATCAGCCCCAGCATTTT.

The chain couples TRBV6-5 to TRBJ1-1, with D possibly TRBD1 on 5 matching bases. The CDR3 runs to 13 residues. The germline CDR1 and CDR2 sequences are MNHEY and SVGAGI. V was cut by 5 bases and J by 4 bases, with 11 bases left in between. CDR3 DNA sequence: TGTGCCAGCAGTCGCGCAGGGTTCACTGAAGCTTTCTTT. Translation: CASSRAGFTEAFF.

This clone was counted between two and nine times. The chain recombines TRBV4-2 with TRBJ2-5; the D is unclear. V lost 1 base to trimming and J lost 4 bases, with 10 bases between them. The CDR3 has 14 amino acids. In germline, CDR1 is LGHNA, CDR2 YNFKEQ. CDR3 nucleotides: TGTGCCAGCAGCCAAGGACTCCTATTAGAGACCCAGTACTTC. This sequence encodes CASSQGLLLETQYF.

Regarding this clone: A much larger clonotype is one base distant, so this may be a read error. Other DNA sequences in the sample encode the same CDR3. The chain joins TRBV2 to TRBJ2-1; no reliable D call. V lost 6 bases and J 4 bases, leaving 4 bases between the germline ends. CDR3 length equals 11 residues. Germline V CDR1 and CDR2: SNHLY, FYNNEI. CDR3 residues: CASSLYNEQFF. The CDR3 DNA reads as TGTGCCAGCAGCTTATACAATGAGCAGTTCTTC.

This clone was picked up a small number of times. The chain carries TRBV30 and TRBJ2-2, with a tentative D call TRBD2 (5 bases). This CDR3 contains 12 residues. The V and J ends lost 1 base and 7 bases respectively, with 7 bases between them. The V gene's germline CDR1 is GTSNPN and CDR2 SVGIG (reference sequence). The CDR3 is CAWSGGFGELFF. CDR3 nucleotide sequence: TGTGCCTGGAGTGGAGGGTTCGGGGAGCTGTTTTTT.

V gene TRBV18 combines with J gene TRBJ2-1; no firm D call. CDR3 length: 14 amino acids. Germline V gene data show CDR1 as KGHSH and CDR2 as LQKENI. Trimming took off 0 bases at V and 8 bases at J, with 11 bases between the two ends. CDR3 sequence: CASSPPADRDEQFF. For the CDR3, the DNA is TGTGCCAGCTCACCACCGGCCGACCGGGATGAGCAGTTCTTC.

This chain uses TRBV7-6 with TRBJ1-1; D ambiguous. The CDR3 spans 13 residues. Germline CDR1 SGHVS, CDR2 FNYEAQ. V was pared by 3 bases and J by 7 bases, with 12 bases between. The CDR3 protein is CASSFSTSNEAFF. CDR3 sequence (DNA): TGTGCCAGCAGCTTCAGTACTAGTAATGAAGCTTTCTTT. Full variable domain (remainder filled in from reference TRBV7-6 and TRBJ1-1): GAGVSQSPRYKVTKRGQDVALRCDPISGHVSLYWYRQALGQGPEFLTYFNYEAQQDKSGLPNDRFSAERPEGSISTLTIQRTEQRDSAMYRCASSFSTSNEAFFGQGTRLTVV.

This rearrangement joins TRBV7-9 to TRBJ1-5; 8 nucleotides match TRBD1. This CDR3 region has 14 residues. J lost 7 bases, V lost 4 bases, and 6 bases had no gene match. CDR1 SEHNR and CDR2 FQNEAQ come from the germline V gene (reference sequence). DNA for the CDR3: TGTGCCAGCAGCTCAGGGACAGGAGCCCAGCCCCAGCATTTT. Translating it yields CASSSGTGAQPQHF. Supplemented by reference TRBV7-9 and TRBJ1-5, the full variable domain reads DTGVSQNPRHKITKRGQNVTFRCDPISEHNRLYWYRQTLGQGPEFLTYFQNEAQLEKSRLLSDRFSAERPKGSFSTLEIQRTEQGDSAMYLCASSSGTGAQPQHFGDGTRLSIL.

J is TRBJ1-1 and V is TRBV5-1, with D possibly matching TRBD1 (5 bases). The CDR3 runs 15 residues. Germline V gene data show CDR1 as SGHRS and CDR2 as YFSETQ. V lost 5 bases to trimming and J lost 3 bases, with 17 bases between them. CDR3 coding DNA: TGCGCCAGCAGGACGACGGGACGGGGGGACACTGAAGCTTTCTTT. Its protein product is CASRTTGRGDTEAFF.

J is TRBJ2-2 and V is TRBV7-9; D unclear. The V and J ends lost 3 bases and 1 base respectively, with 15 bases between them. Germline lookup yields CDR1 SEHNR and CDR2 FQNEAQ (reference sequence). This CDR3 contains 17 residues. CDR3 in DNA: TGTGCCAGCAGCTTTCCACCCCAAGCAGGGAACACCGGGGAGCTGTTTTTT. It specifies CASSFPPQAGNTGELFF.

The genes are TRBV30 and TRBJ2-3; unclear D gene. V lost 0 bases and J 0 bases, leaving 10 bases between the germline ends. The CDR3 sequence is 15 residues long. From germline, CDR1 is GTSNPN and CDR2 SVGIG (reference sequence). CDR3 nucleotides: TGTGCCTGGAGTGTAACACTAACTAGCACAGATACGCAGTATTTT. It codes for CAWSVTLTSTDTQYF.

This sequence joins TRBV18 and TRBJ2-6, with D perhaps TRBD1 (5 bases). CDR1 is KGHSH and CDR2 is LQKENI in the germline V gene. The CDR3 contains 16 residues. V lost 1 base to trimming and J lost 0 bases, with 7 bases between them. DNA for the CDR3: TGTGCCAGCTCACCACGACAGCTCTCTGGGGCCAACGTCCTGACTTTC. It yields the protein CASSPRQLSGANVLTF.

The V call is TRBV11-2, the J call TRBJ2-1; D is possibly TRBD2 (7 bases). Trimming removed 5 bases from V and 16 bases from J, with 18 bases in between. Germline-derived CDR1 and CDR2 are SGHAT and FQNNGV. The CDR3 totals 12 residues. CDR3 nucleotide sequence: TGTGCCAGCAGCCCAGTGGGGGGAGGGGGATTCTTC. It translates to CASSPVGGGGFF.

In this sample, this clone turned up a few times. The chain uses TRBV7-9 and TRBJ1-2; D is uncertain. Germline-derived CDR1 and CDR2 are SEHNR and FQNEAQ (reference sequence). Between the trimmed V and J ends, which lost 5 bases and 4 bases, there was a span of 14 bases. CDR3 length equals 14 residues. The CDR3 protein is CASSPVTDSYGYTF. CDR3 DNA: TGTGCCAGCAGCCCAGTGACTGACTCCTATGGCTACACCTTC. Full variable domain (remainder filled in from reference TRBV7-9 and TRBJ1-2): DTGVSQNPRHKITKRGQNVTFRCDPISEHNRLYWYRQTLGQGPEFLTYFQNEAQLEKSRLLSDRFSAERPKGSFSTLEIQRTEQGDSAMYLCASSPVTDSYGYTFGSGTRLTVV.

This clone was counted between two and nine times. V is TRBV18 and J is TRBJ2-7; 11 bases are a match to TRBD2. CDR3 length equals 16 residues. CDR1 is KGHSH, CDR2 LQKENI, per germline. V was clipped by 3 bases and J by 2 bases; unmatched bases: 6. The CDR3 nucleotides are TGTGCCAGCTCACCCCTAGGGACTAGCGGAGCCTACGAGCAGTACTTC. Amino acids: CASSPLGTSGAYEQYF.

This clone was recorded a few times. The chain is built from TRBV9 and TRBJ2-7, with 11 bases fitting TRBD1. This CDR3 contains 15 residues. Per the germline V gene, CDR1 is SGDLS and CDR2 is YYNGEE. The V and J ends lost 0 bases and 3 bases, in that order; junction bases with no gene match: 2. CDR3 coding DNA: TGTGCCAGCAGCGTAGGGGACAGGGGGTTCTACGAGCAGTACTTC. Translating it yields CASSVGDRGFYEQYF. Supplemented by reference TRBV9 and TRBJ2-7, the full variable domain reads DSGVTQTPKHLITATGQRVTLRCSPRSGDLSVYWYQQSLDQGLQFLIQYYNGEERAKGNILERFSAQQFPDLHSELNLSSLELGDSALYFCASSVGDRGFYEQYFGPGTRLTVT.

The V and J genes are TRBV6-5 and TRBJ1-1, with D unclear. The V end was cut by 0 bases, the J end by 6 bases, with 11 bases between. The CDR3 has 14 residues. Per the germline V gene, CDR1 is MNHEY and CDR2 is SVGAGI. CDR3 sequence reads: CASSYSRGFAEAFF. The CDR3 nucleotides are TGTGCCAGCAGTTACTCGCGAGGGTTCGCTGAAGCTTTCTTT.

This clone was found a few times. The chain links TRBV28 to TRBJ2-1; D may be TRBD2 (5 bases). The CDR3 extends over 14 amino acids. Trimming took off 2 bases at V and 2 bases at J, with 7 bases between the two ends. Germline V gene lookup returns CDR1 MDHEN and CDR2 SYDVKM. CDR3 sequence (DNA): TGTGCCAGCAGTTTAGACTACCCCTACAATGAGCAGTTCTTC. As protein: CASSLDYPYNEQFF. Using reference TRBV28 and TRBJ2-1 for the parts outside the CDR3, the full variable domain is DVKVTQSSRYLVKRTGEKVFLECVQDMDHENMFWYRQDPGLGLRLIYFSYDVKMKEKGDIPEGYSVSREKKERFSLILESASTNQTSMYLCASSLDYPYNEQFFGPGTRLTVL.

This clone was counted between two and nine times. The chain couples TRBV14 to TRBJ2-1; D possibly corresponds to TRBD2 (6 bases). This CDR3 is built from 15 residues. Trimming removed 2 bases from V and 6 bases from J, with 14 bases in between. From germline, CDR1 is SGHDN and CDR2 FVKESK. The CDR3, as DNA: TGTGCCAGCAGCCAATTCGGGGGTCCGGCCAATGAGCAGTTCTTC. It is translated as CASSQFGGPANEQFF. Variable domain in full (rest from reference TRBV14 and TRBJ2-1): EAGVTQFPSHSVIEKGQTVTLRCDPISGHDNLYWYRRVMGKEIKFLLHFVKESKQDESGMPNNRFLAERTGGTYSTLKVQPAELEDSGVYFCASSQFGGPANEQFFGPGTRLTVL.

The rearrangement links TRBV5-1 to TRBJ1-1; possible D gene TRBD1, 5 bases. The CDR3 length is 14 residues. V was trimmed by 2 bases and J by 0 bases, leaving 8 bases between them. Germline CDR1 SGHRS, CDR2 YFSETQ. CDR3 amino acids: CASSLDSMNTEAFF. The DNA for the CDR3 is TGCGCCAGCAGCTTAGACAGCATGAACACTGAAGCTTTCTTT.

This clone was detected a few times. This chain connects TRBV5-1 to TRBJ2-5, with D possibly TRBD2 on 6 matching bases. The CDR3 totals 15 residues. V was clipped by 0 bases and J by 4 bases, with 13 bases between them. Germline lookup yields CDR1 SGHRS and CDR2 YFSETQ. The CDR3 here is CASSLVAGSPETQYF. In DNA, the CDR3 is TGCGCCAGCAGCTTGGTGGCGGGGTCGCCAGAGACCCAGTACTTC.

This chain joins TRBV19 and TRBJ2-1; D is ambiguous. Trimming removed 2 bases from V and 7 bases from J, with 9 bases in between. The CDR3 contains 13 residues. Germline V gives CDR1 LNHDA, CDR2 SQIVND (reference sequence). CDR3 in amino acids: CASSITQVNEQFF. The CDR3 DNA reads TGTGCCAGTAGTATAACTCAAGTAAATGAGCAGTTCTTC.

V and J are TRBV28 and TRBJ1-2; D not certain. The CDR3 has 13 amino acids. With 4 bases removed from V and 6 bases from J, the gap between germline ends came to 12 bases. Germline V gene lookup returns CDR1 MDHEN and CDR2 SYDVKM. The CDR3: CASSSSDLDGYTF. The CDR3 nucleotides are TGTGCCAGCAGTTCCTCAGATCTCGATGGCTACACCTTC.

This clone occurred a few times. The gene calls are TRBV28 and TRBJ1-1; TRBD1 is a possible D gene (6 bases). The CDR3 consists of 13 residues. V dropped 6 bases and J dropped 5 bases, with 13 bases sitting between them. The germline V gene encodes CDR1 MDHEN and CDR2 SYDVKM. The CDR3 sequence: CASRTGFETEAFF. The CDR3, as DNA: TGTGCCAGCAGGACAGGTTTTGAAACTGAAGCTTTCTTT. Full variable domain (remainder filled in from reference TRBV28 and TRBJ1-1): DVKVTQSSRYLVKRTGEKVFLECVQDMDHENMFWYRQDPGLGLRLIYFSYDVKMKEKGDIPEGYSVSREKKERFSLILESASTNQTSMYLCASRTGFETEAFFGQGTRLTVV.